One TCR beta chain is described in this entry. Its antigen remains unidentified. The data stem from a study of cytomegalovirus exposure and HLA in healthy donors. Regarding the study as a whole: The study recorded fewer than 200 TCR beta chains that were cytomegalovirus-associated. According to a subsequent analysis, TCR clusters from the first cohort were inclined to appear together in the 100 to 150 validation repertoires.

The donors were part of the validation cohort, which consisted of approximately 110 subjects and was separate from the first cohort of 666 subjects. Clones were read by immunoSEQ multiplex PCR, and TCRdb kept only the in-frame ones, dropping some. Here the sample spans approximately 180,000 clones, 86% being singletons. Trimming took off 3 bases at V and 0 bases at J, with 9 bases between the two ends. The CDR3 contains 14 residues. Germline lookup yields CDR1 SGHAT and CDR2 FQNNGV. The V call is TRBV11-2, the J call TRBJ2-7; perhaps TRBD1 as D (6 bases). The origin of this receptor is a woman younger than 35 in good health and CMV-seronegative. Input material: PBMCs. The CDR3 coding sequence is TGTGCCAGCAGCTTGGCGGACAGCTCCTACGAGCAGTACTTC. As protein: CASSLADSSYEQYF. Filled out from reference TRBV11-2 and TRBJ2-7, the complete variable domain reads EAGVAQSPRYKIIEKRQSVAFWCNPISGHATLYWYQQILGQGPKLLIQFQNNGVVDDSQLPKDRFSAERLKGVDSTLKIQPAKLEDSAVYLCASSLADSSYEQYFGPGTRLTVT.